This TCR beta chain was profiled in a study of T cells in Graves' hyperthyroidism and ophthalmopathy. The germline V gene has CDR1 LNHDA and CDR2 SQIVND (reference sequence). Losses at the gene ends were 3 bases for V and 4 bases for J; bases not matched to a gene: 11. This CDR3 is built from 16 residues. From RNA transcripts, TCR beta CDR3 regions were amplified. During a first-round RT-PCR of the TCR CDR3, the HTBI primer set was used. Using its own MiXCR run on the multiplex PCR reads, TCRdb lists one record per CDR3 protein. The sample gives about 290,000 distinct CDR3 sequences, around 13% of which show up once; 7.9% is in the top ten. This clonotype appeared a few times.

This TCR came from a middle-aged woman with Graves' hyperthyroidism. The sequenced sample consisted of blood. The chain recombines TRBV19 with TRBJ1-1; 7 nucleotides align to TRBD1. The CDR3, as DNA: TGTGCCAGTAGTATTGGGTGGCAGGGGGTCTTCACTGAAGCTTTCTTT. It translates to CASSIGWQGVFTEAFF.